This T cell receptor (beta chain) comes out of a study of T cells in Graves' hyperthyroidism and ophthalmopathy. Patients affected by ophthalmopathy presented a Clinical Activity Score of at least 3, a NOSPECS grade of at least 4, and disease duration below 3 months. There are many counts of this clonotype. Amplification of TCR beta CDR3 regions was performed using RNA transcripts as template. HTBI primers were used for first-round RT-PCR of the TCR CDR3. Using its own MiXCR run on the multiplex PCR reads, TCRdb lists one record per CDR3 protein. The repertoire holds roughly 400,000 distinct CDR3 sequences, with over 11% as singletons. This clonotype originated in a man between 50 and 59 years old with Graves' ophthalmopathy. Sequencing was done on a sample of blood.

Here the CDR3 reads CASRKNDRTGVSFTDTQYF. CDR3 bases: TGTGCCAGCAGGAAAAACGACCGGACAGGGGTTTCCTTCACAGATACGCAGTATTTT. The V gene is TRBV6-1, the J gene TRBJ2-3; 9 positions agree with TRBD1. In germline, CDR1 is MNHNS, CDR2 SASEGT. The CDR3 runs to 19 residues. The ends lost 6 bases at V and 2 bases at J; junction bases unmatched: 18.